This T cell receptor (beta chain) emerged from a study of blood T cell repertoires in COVID-19. Recovery among Cohort 3 donors was established by two negative PCRs, clearance, or symptom resolution. This CDR3 spans 15 amino acids. The V gene's germline CDR1 is SGHNT and CDR2 YENEEA. V shed 4 bases and J 4 bases; nucleotides not matched to a gene: 4. This clone has a handful of counts. As handled by the study authors: Amplifying reference gene primers gave estimates of nucleated cell counts. The repertoire was sequenced with immunoSEQ multiplex PCR; TCRdb's copy has only in-frame clones and lacks some. From that table come the V and J calls and clone size; the DNA was used to work out D and trimming. Of around 500,000 clones listed, 88% are singletons.

This sequence joins TRBV11-3 and TRBJ2-2; 9 bases are a match to TRBD2. The origin of this receptor is a woman in her thirties or forties who had recovered from COVID-19. Sequencing was done on a sample of PBMCs or T cells enriched from blood (not recorded which). DNA for the CDR3: TGTGCCAGCAGCTCAGCGGGAGGAGGCACCGGGGAGCTGTTTTTT. Translated: CASSSAGGGTGELFF.